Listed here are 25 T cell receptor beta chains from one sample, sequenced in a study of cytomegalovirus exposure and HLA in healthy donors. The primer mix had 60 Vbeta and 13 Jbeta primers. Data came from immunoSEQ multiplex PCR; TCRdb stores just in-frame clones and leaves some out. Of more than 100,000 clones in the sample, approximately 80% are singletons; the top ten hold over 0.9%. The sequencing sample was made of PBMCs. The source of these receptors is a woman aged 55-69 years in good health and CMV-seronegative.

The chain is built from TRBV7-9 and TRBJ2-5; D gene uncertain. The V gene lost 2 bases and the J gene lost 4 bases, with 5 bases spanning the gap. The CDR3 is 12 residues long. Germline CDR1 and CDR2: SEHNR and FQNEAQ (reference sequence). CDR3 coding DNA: TGTGCCAGCAGCTTAATCTTAGAGACCCAGTACTTC. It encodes CASSLILETQYF. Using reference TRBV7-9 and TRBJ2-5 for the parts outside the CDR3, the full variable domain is DTGVSQNPRHKITKRGQNVTFRCDPISEHNRLYWYRQTLGQGPEFLTYFQNEAQLEKSRLLSDRFSAERPKGSFSTLEIQRTEQGDSAMYLCASSLILETQYFGPGTRLLVL.

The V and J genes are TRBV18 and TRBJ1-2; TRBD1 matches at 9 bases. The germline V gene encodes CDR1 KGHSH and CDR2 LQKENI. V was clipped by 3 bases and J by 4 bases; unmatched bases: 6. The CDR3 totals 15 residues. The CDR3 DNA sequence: TGTGCCAGCTCACCGGAGGGGACAGGGACCTATGGCTACACCTTC. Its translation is CASSPEGTGTYGYTF.

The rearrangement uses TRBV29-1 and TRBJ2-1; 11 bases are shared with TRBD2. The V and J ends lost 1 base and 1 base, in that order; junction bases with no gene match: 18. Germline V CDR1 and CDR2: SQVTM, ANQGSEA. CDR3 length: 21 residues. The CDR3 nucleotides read TGCAGCGTTGAAGGGAAGACTAGCGGGATACGGTGGGGAGCGTCCTACAATGAGCAGTTCTTC. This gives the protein CSVEGKTSGIRWGASYNEQFF.

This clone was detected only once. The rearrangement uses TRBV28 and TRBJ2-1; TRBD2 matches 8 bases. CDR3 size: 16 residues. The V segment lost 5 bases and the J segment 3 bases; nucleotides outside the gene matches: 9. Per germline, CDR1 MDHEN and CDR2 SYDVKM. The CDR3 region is CASSRGRGVNYNEQFF. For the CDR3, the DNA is TGTGCCAGCAGTCGCGGGCGGGGGGTCAACTACAATGAGCAGTTCTTC.

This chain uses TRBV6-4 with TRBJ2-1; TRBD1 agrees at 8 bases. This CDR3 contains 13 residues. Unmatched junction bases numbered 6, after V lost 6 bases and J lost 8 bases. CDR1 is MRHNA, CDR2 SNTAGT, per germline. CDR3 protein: CASSRQGKDEQFF. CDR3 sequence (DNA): TGTGCCAGCAGCCGACAGGGGAAGGATGAGCAGTTCTTC.

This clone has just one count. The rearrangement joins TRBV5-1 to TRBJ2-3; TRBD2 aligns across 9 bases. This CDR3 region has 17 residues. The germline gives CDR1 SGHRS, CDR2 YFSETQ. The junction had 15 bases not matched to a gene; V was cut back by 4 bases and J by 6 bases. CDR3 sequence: CASSPTGTSFFIDTQYF. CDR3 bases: TGCGCCAGCAGCCCAACCGGGACTAGCTTTTTTATCGATACGCAGTATTTT.

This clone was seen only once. The CDR3 coding sequence is TGTGCCAGCAGTTTCCCGGACAACTCCTATAATTCACCCCTCCACTTT. Protein sequence: CASSFPDNSYNSPLHF. J is TRBJ1-6 and V is TRBV28; tentative D call: TRBD1 (5 bases). The CDR3 covers 16 residues. The germline V gene encodes CDR1 MDHEN and CDR2 SYDVKM. The V and J ends lost 3 bases and 0 bases respectively, with 9 bases between them.

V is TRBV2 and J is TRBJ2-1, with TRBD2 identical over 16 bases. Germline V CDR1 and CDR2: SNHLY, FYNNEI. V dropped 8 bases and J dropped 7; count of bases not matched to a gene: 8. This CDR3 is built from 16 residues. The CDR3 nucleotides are TGTGCCAGCGGGACTAGCGGGAGGGCCGGGTCAAATGAGCAGTTCTTC. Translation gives CASGTSGRAGSNEQFF.

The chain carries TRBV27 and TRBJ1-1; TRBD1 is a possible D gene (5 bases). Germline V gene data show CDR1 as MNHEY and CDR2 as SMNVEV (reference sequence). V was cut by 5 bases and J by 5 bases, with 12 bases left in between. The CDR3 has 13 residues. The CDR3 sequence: CASSPTARTEAFF. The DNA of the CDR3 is TGTGCCAGCAGTCCGACAGCCAGGACTGAAGCTTTCTTT.

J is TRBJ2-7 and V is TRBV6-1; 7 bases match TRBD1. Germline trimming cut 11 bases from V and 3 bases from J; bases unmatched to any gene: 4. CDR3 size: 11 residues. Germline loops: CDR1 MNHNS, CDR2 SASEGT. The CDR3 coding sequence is TGTGCCTCCGGGGACAGCTACGAGCAGTACTTC. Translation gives CASGDSYEQYF.

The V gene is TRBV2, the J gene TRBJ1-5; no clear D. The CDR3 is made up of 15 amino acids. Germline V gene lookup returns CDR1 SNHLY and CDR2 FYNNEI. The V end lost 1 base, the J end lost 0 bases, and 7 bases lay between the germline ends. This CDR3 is CASSEGGFSNQPQHF. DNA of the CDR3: TGTGCCAGCAGTGAAGGAGGGTTTAGCAATCAGCCCCAGCATTTT. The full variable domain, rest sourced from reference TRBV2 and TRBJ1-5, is EPEVTQTPSHQVTQMGQEVILRCVPISNHLYFYWYRQILGQKVEFLVSFYNNEISEKSEIFDDQFSVERPDGSNFTLKIRSTKLEDSAMYFCASSEGGFSNQPQHFGDGTRLSIL.

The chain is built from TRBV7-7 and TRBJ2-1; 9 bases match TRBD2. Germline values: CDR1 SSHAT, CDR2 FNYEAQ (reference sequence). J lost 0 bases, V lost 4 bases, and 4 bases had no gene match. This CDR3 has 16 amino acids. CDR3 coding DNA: TGTGCCAGCAGCTCTACTAGCGGGCGCTCCTACAATGAGCAGTTCTTC. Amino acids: CASSSTSGRSYNEQFF.

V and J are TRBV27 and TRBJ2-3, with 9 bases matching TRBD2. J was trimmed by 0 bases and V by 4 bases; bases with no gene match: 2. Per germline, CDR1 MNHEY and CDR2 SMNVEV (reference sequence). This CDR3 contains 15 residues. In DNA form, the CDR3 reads TGTGCCAGCAGTTCTACTAGCGGGAGCACAGATACGCAGTATTTT. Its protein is CASSSTSGSTDTQYF.

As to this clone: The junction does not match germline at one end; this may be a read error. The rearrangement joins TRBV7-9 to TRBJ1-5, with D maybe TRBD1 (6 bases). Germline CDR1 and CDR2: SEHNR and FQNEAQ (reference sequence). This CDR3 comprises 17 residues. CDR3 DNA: TGTTCCAGCAGCTTATCCCCTCACAGGGATAGCAATCAGCCCCAGCATTTT. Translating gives CSSSLSPHRDSNQPQHF.

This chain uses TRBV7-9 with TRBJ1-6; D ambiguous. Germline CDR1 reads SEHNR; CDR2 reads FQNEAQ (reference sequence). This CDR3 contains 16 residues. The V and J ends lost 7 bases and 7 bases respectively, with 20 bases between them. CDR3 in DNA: TGTGCCAGCACTGAGGGCTCGGCTTTTCCGAATTCACCCCTCCACTTT. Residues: CASTEGSAFPNSPLHF.

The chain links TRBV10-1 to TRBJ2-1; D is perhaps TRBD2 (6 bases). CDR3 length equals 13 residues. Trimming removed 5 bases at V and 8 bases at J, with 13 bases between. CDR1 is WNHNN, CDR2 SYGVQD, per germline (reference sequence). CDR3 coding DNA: TGCGCCAGCAGTACGCGGGGATTCGATGAGCAGTTCTTC. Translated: CASSTRGFDEQFF.

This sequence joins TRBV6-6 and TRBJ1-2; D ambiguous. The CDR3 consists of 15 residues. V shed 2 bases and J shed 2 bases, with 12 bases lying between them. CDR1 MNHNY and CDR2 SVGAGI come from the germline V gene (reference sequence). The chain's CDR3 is CASSYGGAGNYGYTF. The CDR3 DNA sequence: TGTGCCAGCAGTTACGGCGGCGCTGGGAACTATGGCTACACCTTC.

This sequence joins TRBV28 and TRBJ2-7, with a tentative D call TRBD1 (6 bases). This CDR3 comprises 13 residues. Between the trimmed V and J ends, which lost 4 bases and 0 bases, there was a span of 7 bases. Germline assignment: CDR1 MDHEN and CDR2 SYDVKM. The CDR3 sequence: CASSWDTSYEQYF. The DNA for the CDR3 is TGTGCCAGCAGTTGGGACACCTCCTACGAGCAGTACTTC.

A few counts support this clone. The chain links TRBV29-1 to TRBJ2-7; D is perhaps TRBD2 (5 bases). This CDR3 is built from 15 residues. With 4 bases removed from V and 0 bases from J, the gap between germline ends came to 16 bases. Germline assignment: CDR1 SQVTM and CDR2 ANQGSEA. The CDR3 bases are TGCAGCGTTGGGTCCACCGGCGGGTTCTCCTACGAGCAGTACTTC. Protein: CSVGSTGGFSYEQYF.

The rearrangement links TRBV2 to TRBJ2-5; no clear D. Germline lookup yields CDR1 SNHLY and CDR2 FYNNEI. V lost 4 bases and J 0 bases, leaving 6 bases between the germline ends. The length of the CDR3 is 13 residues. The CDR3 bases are TGTGCCAGCAGTGTCTCGTACCAAGAGACCCAGTACTTC. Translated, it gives CASSVSYQETQYF.

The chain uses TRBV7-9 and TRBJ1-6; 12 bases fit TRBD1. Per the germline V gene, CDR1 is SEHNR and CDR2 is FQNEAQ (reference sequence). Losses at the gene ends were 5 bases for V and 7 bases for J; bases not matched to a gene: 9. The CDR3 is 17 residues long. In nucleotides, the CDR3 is TGTGCCAGCAGCGTCGGGGACAGGGGGCGCCGGAATTCACCCCTCCACTTT. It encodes CASSVGDRGRRNSPLHF.

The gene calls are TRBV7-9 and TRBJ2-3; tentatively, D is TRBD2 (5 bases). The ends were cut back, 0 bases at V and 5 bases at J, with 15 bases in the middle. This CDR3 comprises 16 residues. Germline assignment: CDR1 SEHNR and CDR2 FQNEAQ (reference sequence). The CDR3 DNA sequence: TGTGCCAGCAGCTTAGCGCCTAGCAGAGCAGGAGATACGCAGTATTTT. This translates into CASSLAPSRAGDTQYF.

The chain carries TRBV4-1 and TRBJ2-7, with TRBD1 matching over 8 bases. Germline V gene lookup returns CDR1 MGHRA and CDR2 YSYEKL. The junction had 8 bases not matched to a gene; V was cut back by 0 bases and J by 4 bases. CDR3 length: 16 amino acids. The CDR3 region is CASSQETGATTYEQYF. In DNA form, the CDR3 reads TGCGCCAGCAGCCAAGAGACAGGGGCGACTACATACGAGCAGTACTTC.

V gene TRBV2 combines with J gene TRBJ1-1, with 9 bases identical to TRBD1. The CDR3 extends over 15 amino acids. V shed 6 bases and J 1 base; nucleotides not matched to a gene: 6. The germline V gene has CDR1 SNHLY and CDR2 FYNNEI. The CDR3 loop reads CASSGNRGRNTEAFF. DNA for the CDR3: TGTGCCAGCAGCGGGAACAGGGGGCGGAACACTGAAGCTTTCTTT. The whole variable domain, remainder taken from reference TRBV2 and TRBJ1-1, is EPEVTQTPSHQVTQMGQEVILRCVPISNHLYFYWYRQILGQKVEFLVSFYNNEISEKSEIFDDQFSVERPDGSNFTLKIRSTKLEDSAMYFCASSGNRGRNTEAFFGQGTRLTVV.

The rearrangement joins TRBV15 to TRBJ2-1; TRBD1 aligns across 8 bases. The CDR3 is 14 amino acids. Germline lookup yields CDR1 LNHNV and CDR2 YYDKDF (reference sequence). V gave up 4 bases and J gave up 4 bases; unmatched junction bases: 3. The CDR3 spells CATSTRTGYNEQFF. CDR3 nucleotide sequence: TGTGCCACCAGCACGCGGACAGGGTACAATGAGCAGTTCTTC.